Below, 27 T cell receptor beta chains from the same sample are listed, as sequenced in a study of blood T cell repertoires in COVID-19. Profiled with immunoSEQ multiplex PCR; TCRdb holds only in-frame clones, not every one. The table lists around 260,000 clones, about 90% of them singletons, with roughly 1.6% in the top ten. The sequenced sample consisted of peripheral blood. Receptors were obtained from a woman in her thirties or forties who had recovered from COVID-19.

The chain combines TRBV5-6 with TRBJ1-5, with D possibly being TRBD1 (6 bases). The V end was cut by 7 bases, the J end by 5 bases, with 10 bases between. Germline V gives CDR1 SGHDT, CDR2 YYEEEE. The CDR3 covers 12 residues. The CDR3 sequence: CASGKGDQPQHF. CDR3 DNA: TGTGCCAGCGGGAAGGGGGATCAGCCCCAGCATTTT.

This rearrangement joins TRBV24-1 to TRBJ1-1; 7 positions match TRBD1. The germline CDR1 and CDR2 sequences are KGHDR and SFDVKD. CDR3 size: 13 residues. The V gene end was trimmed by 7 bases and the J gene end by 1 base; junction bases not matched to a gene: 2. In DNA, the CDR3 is TGTGCCACCAGGGACAGGACGAACACTGAAGCTTTCTTT. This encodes CATRDRTNTEAFF.

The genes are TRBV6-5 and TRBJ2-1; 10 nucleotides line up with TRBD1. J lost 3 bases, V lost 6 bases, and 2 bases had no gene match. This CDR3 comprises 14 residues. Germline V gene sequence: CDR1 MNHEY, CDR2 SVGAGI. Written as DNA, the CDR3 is TGTGCCAGCAGGGGACAGGGGAACTACAATGAGCAGTTCTTC. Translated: CASRGQGNYNEQFF.

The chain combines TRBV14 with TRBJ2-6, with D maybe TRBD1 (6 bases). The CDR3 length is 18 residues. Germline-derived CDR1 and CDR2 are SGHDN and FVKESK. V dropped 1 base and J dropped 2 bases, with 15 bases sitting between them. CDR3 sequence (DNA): TGTGCCAGCAGCCAAGTTGTTATTGGGGGCGCTGGGGCCAACGTCCTGACTTTC. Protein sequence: CASSQVVIGGAGANVLTF.

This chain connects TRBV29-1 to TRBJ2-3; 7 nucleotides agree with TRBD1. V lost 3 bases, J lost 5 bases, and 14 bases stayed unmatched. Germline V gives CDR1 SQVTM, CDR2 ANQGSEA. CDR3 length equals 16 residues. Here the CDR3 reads CSVEAPRQGSIDTQYF. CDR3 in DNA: TGCAGCGTTGAGGCACCCCGACAGGGCAGTATAGATACGCAGTATTTT.

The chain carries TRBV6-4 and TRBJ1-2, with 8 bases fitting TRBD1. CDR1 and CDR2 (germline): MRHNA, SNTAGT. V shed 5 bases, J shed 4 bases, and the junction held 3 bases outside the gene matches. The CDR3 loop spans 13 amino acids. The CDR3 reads CASSRGTGYGYTF. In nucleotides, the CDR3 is TGTGCCAGCAGTCGAGGGACAGGCTATGGCTACACCTTC.

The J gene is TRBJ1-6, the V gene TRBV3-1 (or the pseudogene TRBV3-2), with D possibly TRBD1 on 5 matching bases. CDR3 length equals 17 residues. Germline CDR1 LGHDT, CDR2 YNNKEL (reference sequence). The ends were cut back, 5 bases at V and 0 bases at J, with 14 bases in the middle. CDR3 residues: CASSSRQSSSYNSPLHF. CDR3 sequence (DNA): TGTGCCAGCAGCTCCCGACAGTCGAGCTCCTATAATTCACCCCTCCACTTT.

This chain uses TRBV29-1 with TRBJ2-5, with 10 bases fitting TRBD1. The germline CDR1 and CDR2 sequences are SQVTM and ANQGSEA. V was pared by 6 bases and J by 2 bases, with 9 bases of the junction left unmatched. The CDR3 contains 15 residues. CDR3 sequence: CSVRQGALRQETQYF. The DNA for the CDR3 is TGCAGCGTCCGACAGGGGGCTTTGAGGCAAGAGACCCAGTACTTC.

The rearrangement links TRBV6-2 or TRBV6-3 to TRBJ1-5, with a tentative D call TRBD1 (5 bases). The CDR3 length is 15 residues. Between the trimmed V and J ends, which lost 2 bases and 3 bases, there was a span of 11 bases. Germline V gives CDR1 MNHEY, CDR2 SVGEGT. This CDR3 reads CASSYDGHTNQPQHF. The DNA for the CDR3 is TGTGCCAGCAGTTACGACGGACATACCAATCAGCCCCAGCATTTT.

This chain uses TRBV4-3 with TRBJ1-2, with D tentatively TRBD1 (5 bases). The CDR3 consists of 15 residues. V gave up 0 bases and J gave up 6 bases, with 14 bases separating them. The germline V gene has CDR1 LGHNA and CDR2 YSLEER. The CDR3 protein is CASSQERQGSDGYTF. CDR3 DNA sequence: TGCGCCAGCAGCCAAGAGAGGCAGGGCTCCGATGGCTACACCTTC.

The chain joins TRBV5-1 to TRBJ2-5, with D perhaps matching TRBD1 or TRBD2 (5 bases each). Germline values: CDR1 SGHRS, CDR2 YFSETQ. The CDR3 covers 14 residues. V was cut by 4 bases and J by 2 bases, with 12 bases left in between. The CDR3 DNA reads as TGCGCCAGCAGCGTGGGACGGGGTCAAGAGACCCAGTACTTC. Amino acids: CASSVGRGQETQYF.

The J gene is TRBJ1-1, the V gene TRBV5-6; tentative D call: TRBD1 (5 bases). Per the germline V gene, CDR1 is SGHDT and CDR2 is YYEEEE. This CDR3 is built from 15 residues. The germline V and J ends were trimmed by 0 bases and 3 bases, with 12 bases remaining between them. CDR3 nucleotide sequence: TGTGCCAGCAGCTTGGGCCAGGGACTGCACACTGAAGCTTTCTTT. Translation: CASSLGQGLHTEAFF.

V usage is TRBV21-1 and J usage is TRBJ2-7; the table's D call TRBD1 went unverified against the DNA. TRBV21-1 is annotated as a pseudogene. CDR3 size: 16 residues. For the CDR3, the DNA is TGTGCCAGCAGCAGGACCGGGACACTATCCTCCTACGAGCAGTACTTC. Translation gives CASSRTGTLSSYEQYF.

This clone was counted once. CDR3 sequence (DNA): TGTGCCAGCTCACCACCGACAGCCTACTATGGCTACACCTTC. Its protein is CASSPPTAYYGYTF. The chain uses TRBV18 and TRBJ1-2; TRBD1 might be the D (5 bases). CDR3 length: 14 amino acids. The germline CDR1 and CDR2 sequences are KGHSH and LQKENI. Trimming took off 0 bases at V and 3 bases at J, with 8 bases between the two ends.

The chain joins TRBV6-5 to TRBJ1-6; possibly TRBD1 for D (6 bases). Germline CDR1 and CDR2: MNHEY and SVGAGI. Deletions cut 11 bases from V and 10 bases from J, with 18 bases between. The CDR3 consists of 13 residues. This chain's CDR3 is CAATMGARSPLHF. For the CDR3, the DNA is TGTGCCGCCACAATGGGGGCCCGATCACCCCTCCACTTT.

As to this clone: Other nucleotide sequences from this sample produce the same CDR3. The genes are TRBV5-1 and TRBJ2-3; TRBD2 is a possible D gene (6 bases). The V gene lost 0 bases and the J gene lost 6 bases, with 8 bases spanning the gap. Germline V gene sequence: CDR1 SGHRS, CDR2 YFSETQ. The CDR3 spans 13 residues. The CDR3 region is CASSLGRGDTQYF. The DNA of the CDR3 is TGCGCCAGCAGCTTGGGACGGGGGGATACGCAGTATTTT. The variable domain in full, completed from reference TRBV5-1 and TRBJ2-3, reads KAGVTQTPRYLIKTRGQQVTLSCSPISGHRSVSWYQQTPGQGLQFLFEYFSETQRNKGNFPGRFSGRQFSNSRSEMNVSTLELGDSALYLCASSLGRGDTQYFGPGTRLTVL.

The CDR3, as DNA: TGTGCCAGCTCACGGACAGGGACTGAAGCTTTCTTT. Protein: CASSRTGTEAFF. This chain links TRBV18 with TRBJ1-1, with TRBD1 matching 8 bases. Germline lookup yields CDR1 KGHSH and CDR2 LQKENI. CDR3 size: 12 residues. The J segment lost 5 bases and the V segment lost 4 bases, leaving 0 bases of the junction unmatched.

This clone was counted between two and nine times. The CDR3 loop reads CASSLRGWANVLTF. CDR3 bases: TGTGCCAGCAGCTTACGTGGCTGGGCCAACGTCCTGACTTTC. The chain couples TRBV7-8 to TRBJ2-6; unclear D gene. V gave up 2 bases and J gave up 5 bases, with 7 bases separating them. This CDR3 region has 14 residues. Germline V CDR1 and CDR2: SGHVS, FQNEAQ.

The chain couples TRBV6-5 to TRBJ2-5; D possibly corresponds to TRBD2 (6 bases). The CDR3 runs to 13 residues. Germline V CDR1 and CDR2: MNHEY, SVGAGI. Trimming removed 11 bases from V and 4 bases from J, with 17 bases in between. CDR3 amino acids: CALRRGVGETQYF. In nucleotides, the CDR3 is TGTGCCCTCAGGCGCGGGGTCGGAGAGACCCAGTACTTC.

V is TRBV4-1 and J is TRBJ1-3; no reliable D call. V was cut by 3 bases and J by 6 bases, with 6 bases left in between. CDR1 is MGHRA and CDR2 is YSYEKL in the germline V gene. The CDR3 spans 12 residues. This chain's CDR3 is CASSQEANTIYF. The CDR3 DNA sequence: TGCGCCAGCAGCCAGGAGGCAAACACCATATATTTT.

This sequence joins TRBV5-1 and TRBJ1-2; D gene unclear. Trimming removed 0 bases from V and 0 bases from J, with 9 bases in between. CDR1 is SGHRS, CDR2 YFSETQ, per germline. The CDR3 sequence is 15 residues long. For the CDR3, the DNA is TGCGCCAGCAGCTTGGGCTTATTAGCTAACTATGGCTACACCTTC. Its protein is CASSLGLLANYGYTF.

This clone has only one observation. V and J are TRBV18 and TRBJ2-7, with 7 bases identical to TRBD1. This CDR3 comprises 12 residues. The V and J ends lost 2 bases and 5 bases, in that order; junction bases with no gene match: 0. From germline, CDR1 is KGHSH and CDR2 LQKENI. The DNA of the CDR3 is TGTGCCAGCTCACCAGGGACAGACGAGCAGTACTTC. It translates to CASSPGTDEQYF. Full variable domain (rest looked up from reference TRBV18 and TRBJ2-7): NAGVMQNPRHLVRRRGQEARLRCSPMKGHSHVYWYRQLPEEGLKFMVYLQKENIIDESGMPKERFSAEFPKEGPSILRIQQVVRGDSAAYFCASSPGTDEQYFGPGTRLTVT.

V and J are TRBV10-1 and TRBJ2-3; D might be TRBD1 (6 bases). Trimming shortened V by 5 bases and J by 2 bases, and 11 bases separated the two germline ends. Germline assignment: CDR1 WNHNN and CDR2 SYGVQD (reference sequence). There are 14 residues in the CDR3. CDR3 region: CASSLGAFTDTQYF. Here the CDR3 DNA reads TGCGCCAGCAGTTTGGGGGCCTTCACAGATACGCAGTATTTT.

The chain's CDR3 is CASSRHTGDYEQYF. CDR3 DNA: TGCGCCAGCAGCCGCCACACAGGGGACTACGAGCAGTACTTC. The chain recombines TRBV4-1 with TRBJ2-7, with TRBD1 matching 7 bases. CDR1 is MGHRA, CDR2 YSYEKL, per germline. The J segment lost 3 bases and the V segment lost 4 bases, leaving 6 bases of the junction unmatched. CDR3 size: 14 residues.

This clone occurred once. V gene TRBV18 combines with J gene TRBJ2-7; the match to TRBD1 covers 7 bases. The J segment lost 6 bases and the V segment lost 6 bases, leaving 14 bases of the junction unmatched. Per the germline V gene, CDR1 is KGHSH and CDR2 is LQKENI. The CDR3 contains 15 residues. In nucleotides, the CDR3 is TGTGCCAGCTCGCCCTCCGTAGACAGGGTATCCGAGCAGTACTTC. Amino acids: CASSPSVDRVSEQYF.

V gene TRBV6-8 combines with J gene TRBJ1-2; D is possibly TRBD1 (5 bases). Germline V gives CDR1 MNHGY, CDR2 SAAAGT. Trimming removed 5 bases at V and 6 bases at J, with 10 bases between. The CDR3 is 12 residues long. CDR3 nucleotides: TGTGCCAGCAGTGACAGAAGGCATGGCTACACCTTC. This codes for CASSDRRHGYTF.

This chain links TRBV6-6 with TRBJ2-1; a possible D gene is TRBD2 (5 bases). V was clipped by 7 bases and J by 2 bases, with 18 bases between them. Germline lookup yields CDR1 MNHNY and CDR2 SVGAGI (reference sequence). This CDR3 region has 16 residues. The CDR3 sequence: CASTDVGERPYNEQFF. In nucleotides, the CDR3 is TGTGCCAGCACCGACGTCGGCGAGCGGCCCTACAATGAGCAGTTCTTC.